Reported below is one TCR beta chain. Its antigen remains unidentified. One end of the junction is discordant with germline, which a read error may explain. The germline V gene has CDR1 SGHRS and CDR2 YFSETQ. The CDR3 extends over 13 amino acids. The data are from a study of blood T cells in healthy people across ages. General study findings and limits: When set beside aged donors, long-lived donors presented more naive CD4+ cells and higher diversity.

Isolation yielded PBMCs, at least 6 million per sample, in every case. At least 5 micrograms of total RNA were extracted per sample. Alongside a J-beta primer mix, a sample-barcoded 5' primer served in a second PCR lasting about 6 to 12 cycles. MiXCR, run by TCRdb on the 5' RACE reads, gives a single entry per CDR3 protein. The sample consists of under 850,000 distinct CDR3 sequences, around 36% of them appearing once. The source of this sequence is a young man in good health. The rearrangement links TRBV5-1 to TRBJ2-5, with unresolved D. Sequencing was performed on blood. CDR3 nucleotides: TGCGCCAGCAGGGGTGGAGTTGTCGAGACCCAGTGCTTC. Translating it yields CASRGGVVETQCF.